This entry lists 11 T cell receptor beta chains sequenced from one sample in a study of lymphopenia after photon versus proton radiotherapy. Sequencing used immunoSEQ multiplex PCR; TCRdb keeps in-frame clones, though not all of them. The table has about 12,000 clones, more than 80% seen once. This sample comprised peripheral blood, obtained from a patient treated with proton-based radiotherapy. These receptors were collected from a man aged 55-75 years with pancreatic cancer.

The V call is TRBV11-2, the J call TRBJ1-2, with D perhaps TRBD1 (5 bases). Between the trimmed V and J ends, which lost 5 bases and 7 bases, there was a span of 17 bases. CDR1 and CDR2 (germline): SGHAT, FQNNGV. The CDR3 runs to 14 residues. CDR3 protein: CASSPQGSVLGYTF. The CDR3 region has the DNA TGTGCCAGCAGCCCTCAGGGTTCGGTTCTTGGCTACACCTTC.

V and J are TRBV5-4 and TRBJ2-1, with 8 nucleotides matching TRBD2. The CDR3 is 16 amino acids. The germline gives CDR1 SGHNT, CDR2 YYREEE (reference sequence). J lost 7 bases, V lost 4 bases, and 13 bases had no gene match. CDR3 DNA: TGTGCCAGCAGCGCCGGCGGGGGGCCCGTGGCTAATGAGCAGTTCTTC. Translating gives CASSAGGGPVANEQFF. Complete variable domain (other parts from reference TRBV5-4 and TRBJ2-1): ETGVTQSPTHLIKTRGQQVTLRCSSQSGHNTVSWYQQALGQGPQFIFQYYREEENGRGNFPPRFSGLQFPNYSSELNVNALELDDSALYLCASSAGGGPVANEQFFGPGTRLTVL.

The V gene is TRBV11-3, the J gene TRBJ2-3; 13 nucleotides align to TRBD2. Trimming cost V 5 bases and J 3 bases; bases outside gene matches: 5. This CDR3 has 16 residues. CDR1 is SGHNT and CDR2 is YENEEA in the germline V gene. The CDR3 DNA follows: TGTGCCAGCAGCCCCAGGACTAGCGGGAGTACAGATACGCAGTATTTT. This gives the protein CASSPRTSGSTDTQYF.

Worth noting for this clone: The same CDR3 is also encoded by other DNA sequences in this sample. The chain is built from TRBV29-1 and TRBJ2-1; a weak D match, TRBD1 (6 bases). This CDR3 spans 14 amino acids. V lost 7 bases to trimming and J lost 2 bases, with 15 bases between them. Germline V lookup: CDR1 SQVTM, CDR2 ANQGSEA. CDR3 bases: TGCAGCGCGGCTACAGGGACCACCTACAATGAGCAGTTCTTC. Its protein is CSAATGTTYNEQFF.

This chain joins TRBV13 and TRBJ2-2; the match to TRBD2 covers 11 bases. Germline CDR1 is PRHDT and CDR2 is FYEKMQ (reference sequence). V lost 8 bases and J lost 4; bases outside the gene matches: 6. This CDR3 comprises 15 residues. The CDR3 DNA sequence: TGTGCCAGCCAACCTAGCGGGAGGCGCACCGGGGAGCTGTTTTTT. Protein: CASQPSGRRTGELFF.

In this sample, this clone turned up once. V is TRBV6-1 and J is TRBJ2-4, with D unclear. In germline, CDR1 is MNHNS, CDR2 SASEGT. This CDR3 is 13 amino acids long. V shed 4 bases and J shed 9 bases, with 13 bases lying between them. This chain's CDR3 is CASSARLESIQYF. The CDR3 DNA reads TGTGCCAGCAGTGCCCGGTTGGAAAGCATTCAGTACTTC.

The chain combines TRBV19 with TRBJ1-5, with TRBD1 identical over 8 bases. V lost 7 bases to trimming and J lost 4 bases; unmatched junction nucleotides: 12. This CDR3 has 16 residues. CDR1 is LNHDA and CDR2 is SQIVND in the germline V gene (reference sequence). Here the CDR3 reads CASNIKAGQGNQPQHF. In DNA form, the CDR3 reads TGTGCCAGTAACATCAAAGCCGGACAGGGTAATCAGCCCCAGCATTTT.

V gene TRBV5-6 combines with J gene TRBJ1-1; TRBD1 might be the D (6 bases). The germline V and J ends were trimmed by 5 bases and 6 bases, with 20 bases remaining between them. The CDR3 contains 15 residues. The V gene's germline CDR1 is SGHDT and CDR2 YYEEEE. The CDR3 DNA follows: TGTGCCAGCAGTGACAGGCCGCTCCTTTACGCTGAAGCTTTCTTT. Its protein product is CASSDRPLLYAEAFF.

V is TRBV5-1 and J is TRBJ2-1; the D call may be TRBD1 or TRBD2 (5 bases each). Germline-derived CDR1 and CDR2 are SGHRS and YFSETQ. The CDR3 consists of 13 residues. The ends were cut back, 0 bases at V and 7 bases at J, with 8 bases in the middle. CDR3 protein: CASSLAGRNEQFF. As DNA, the CDR3 is TGCGCCAGCAGCTTGGCAGGGAGAAATGAGCAGTTCTTC.

The rearrangement joins TRBV23-1 to TRBJ1-6, with a tentative D call TRBD1 (6 bases). TRBV23-1 is treated as an ORF (open reading frame) with a function not yet certain. CDR3 length equals 13 residues. The V and J ends lost 2 bases and 8 bases respectively, with 7 bases between them. CDR3 DNA sequence: TGCGCCAGCAGTCAAGAGGGGGATTCACCCCTCCACTTT. The encoded protein is CASSQEGDSPLHF.

The V gene is TRBV6-5, the J gene TRBJ2-5, with D perhaps TRBD1 (5 bases). V lost 4 bases to trimming and J lost 5 bases, with 14 bases between them. The length of the CDR3 is 14 residues. CDR1 is MNHEY and CDR2 is SVGAGI in the germline V gene. The CDR3: CASSSPRASETQYF. The CDR3 region has the DNA TGTGCCAGCAGTTCCCCCAGGGCTTCGGAGACCCAGTACTTC.